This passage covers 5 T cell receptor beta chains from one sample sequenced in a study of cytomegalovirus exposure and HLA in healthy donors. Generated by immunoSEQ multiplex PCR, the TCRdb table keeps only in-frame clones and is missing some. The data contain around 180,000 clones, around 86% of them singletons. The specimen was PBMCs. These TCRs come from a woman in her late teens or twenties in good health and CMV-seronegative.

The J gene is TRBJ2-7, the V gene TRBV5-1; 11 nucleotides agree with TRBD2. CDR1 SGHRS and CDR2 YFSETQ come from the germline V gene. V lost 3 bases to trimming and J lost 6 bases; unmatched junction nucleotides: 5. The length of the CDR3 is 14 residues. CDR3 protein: CASSSTSGSPEQYF. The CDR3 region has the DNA TGCGCCAGCAGCTCTACTAGCGGGAGTCCCGAGCAGTACTTC. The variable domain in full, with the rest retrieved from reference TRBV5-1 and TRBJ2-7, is KAGVTQTPRYLIKTRGQQVTLSCSPISGHRSVSWYQQTPGQGLQFLFEYFSETQRNKGNFPGRFSGRQFSNSRSEMNVSTLELGDSALYLCASSSTSGSPEQYFGPGTRLTVT.

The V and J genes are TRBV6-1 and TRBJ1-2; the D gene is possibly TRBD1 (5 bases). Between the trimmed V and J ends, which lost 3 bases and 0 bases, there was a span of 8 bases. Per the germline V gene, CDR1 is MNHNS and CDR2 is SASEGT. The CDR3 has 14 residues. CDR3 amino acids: CASSDMTANYGYTF. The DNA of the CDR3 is TGTGCCAGCAGTGATATGACAGCTAACTATGGCTACACCTTC.

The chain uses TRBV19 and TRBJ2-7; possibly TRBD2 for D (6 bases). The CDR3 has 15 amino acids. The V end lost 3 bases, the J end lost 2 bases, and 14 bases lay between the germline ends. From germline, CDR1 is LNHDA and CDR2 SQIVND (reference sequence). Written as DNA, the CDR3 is TGTGCCAGTAGTATTGTTGCGGGGCCTCCCTACGAGCAGTACTTC. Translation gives CASSIVAGPPYEQYF. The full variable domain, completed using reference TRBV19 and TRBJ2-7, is DGGITQSPKYLFRKEGQNVTLSCEQNLNHDAMYWYRQDPGQGLRLIYYSQIVNDFQKGDIAEGYSVSREKKESFPLTVTSAQKNPTAFYLCASSIVAGPPYEQYFGPGTRLTVT.

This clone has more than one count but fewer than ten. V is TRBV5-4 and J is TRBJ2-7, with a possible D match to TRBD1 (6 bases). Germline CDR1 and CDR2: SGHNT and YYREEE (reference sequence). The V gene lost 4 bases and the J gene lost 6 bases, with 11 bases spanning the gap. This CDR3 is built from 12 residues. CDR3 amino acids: CASSATQGEQYF. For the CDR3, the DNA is TGTGCCAGCAGCGCAACACAGGGCGAGCAGTACTTC.

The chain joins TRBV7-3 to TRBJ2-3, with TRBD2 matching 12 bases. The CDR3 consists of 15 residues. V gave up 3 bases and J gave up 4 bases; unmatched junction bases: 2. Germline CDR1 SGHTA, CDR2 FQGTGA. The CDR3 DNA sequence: TGTGCCAGCAGCTTCTCTAGCGGGGGGGCAGATACGCAGTATTTT. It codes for CASSFSSGGADTQYF.